This entry features one TCR beta chain sequence. Its antigen is unidentified. This CDR3 fails to terminate in the conserved phenylalanine or tryptophan, so it likely reflects a read error. Starting from approximately 500 ng of total RNA, TCR beta cDNA was produced with a primer in the constant region. For TCR beta, libraries were produced by three nested multiplex PCR rounds using slightly modified ARM-PCR. TRBV1-TRBV30 forward and Cbeta reverse primers drove the first two roughly 9-cycle rounds. MiXCR was run by TCRdb on the multiplex PCR reads, yielding one entry per CDR3 protein. The sample consists of nearly 200,000 distinct CDR3 sequences, about 61% of them appearing once. The record originates from a study of tumor-infiltrating lymphocytes in primary liver carcinoma. Overall study findings and caveats: Less overlap was seen in tumor-adjacent and tumor-blood pairs than in tumor region pairs. Tumor tissue displayed a significantly greater top-250-clone fraction than blood (p = 0.039).

Both blood RNA, taken from unsorted whole blood, and germline DNA were extracted. The CDR3 totals 14 residues. V lost 5 bases to trimming and J lost 4 bases, with 12 bases between them. Germline CDR1 SGHAT, CDR2 FQNNGV. The TCR sequence derives from a woman aged 55 to 70 with primary liver carcinoma and hepatitis B virus infection. V is TRBV11-2 and J is TRBJ2-1; the D is unclear. The sequencing sample was made of peripheral blood. This chain's CDR3 is CASSLKSDYNEQFY. Here the CDR3 DNA reads TGTGCCAGCAGCCTGAAGTCTGATTACAATGAGCAGTTCTAC.